The clone carrying this TCR beta chain is labeled medium-sized. Antigen: not known. TCRdb re-called the 5' RACE reads through MiXCR, storing one row per CDR3 protein. The sample lists about 34,000 distinct CDR3 sequences, just under 8% seen once, with about 32% in the top ten. These data are taken from a study of T-cell memory formation after mild COVID-19. Study-wide results and limits: In second-wave clones peaking day 37, SARS-CoV-2 specificity remained unconfirmed.

Per the germline V gene, CDR1 is MNHEY and CDR2 is SVGAGI. This CDR3 comprises 14 residues. Trimming at V came to 2 bases and at J to 7 bases, leaving 3 bases not matched to a gene. The chain combines TRBV6-5 with TRBJ2-1, with 9 bases identical to TRBD1. This clonotype was sampled from a man aged 18 to 35 who had mild COVID-19 (a few samples of this study predate the infection). Cell type and time point are not known. Source material: PBMCs or a T cell subset sorted from them (not recorded which). CDR3 protein: CASSYRTGANEQFF. The DNA for the CDR3 is TGTGCCAGCAGTTACCGGACAGGGGCGAATGAGCAGTTCTTC.